Following are 9 T cell receptor beta chains from one sample sequenced in a study of T cells after posttransplantation cyclophosphamide. TCRdb's table, derived via immunoSEQ multiplex PCR, lists solely in-frame clones and lacks some. Of about 24,000 clones listed, 80% to 90% were seen once; the top ten hold around 8.2%. Controls had myeloablative marrow grafts with methotrexate and calcineurin inhibitor, sampled at 1 year. Sequencing was performed on PBMCs, taken after an allogeneic stem cell transplant with a calcineurin inhibitor and methotrexate. These receptor sequences come from a female patient aged 45-60 years who received an allogeneic stem cell transplant from an unrelated donor, was CMV-positive, and had chronic GVHD only. Certain T cells may be donor cells from the graft.

In its sample, this clone was seen once. V gene TRBV28 combines with J gene TRBJ2-3, with 7 bases that match TRBD2. Germline V gene sequence: CDR1 MDHEN, CDR2 SYDVKM. The CDR3 consists of 13 residues. V lost 5 bases to trimming and J lost 2 bases; unmatched junction nucleotides: 1. In DNA, the CDR3 is TGTGCCAGCAGTCTAGCGGCCACAGATACGCAGTATTTT. Encoded protein: CASSLAATDTQYF.

This clone was picked up one time. The J gene is TRBJ2-3, the V gene TRBV10-3; TRBD2 agrees at 12 bases. Germline V gene sequence: CDR1 ENHRY, CDR2 SYGVKD. The CDR3 covers 16 residues. The V and J ends lost 4 bases and 2 bases, in that order; junction bases with no gene match: 4. The chain's CDR3 is CAISVRLAGVTDTQYF. The CDR3 region has the DNA TGTGCCATCAGTGTCCGACTAGCGGGAGTCACAGATACGCAGTATTTT.

This sequence joins TRBV19 and TRBJ2-1, with 10 bases that match TRBD1. CDR1 and CDR2 from the germline V gene are LNHDA and SQIVND (reference sequence). J was trimmed by 5 bases and V by 7 bases; bases with no gene match: 8. The length of the CDR3 is 15 residues. CDR3 nucleotide sequence: TGTGCCAGTAACCAACCGGGACAGGGGAACAATGAGCAGTTCTTC. This translates into CASNQPGQGNNEQFF.

V is TRBV29-1 and J is TRBJ2-7; perhaps TRBD1 as D (5 bases). V gave up 4 bases and J gave up 2 bases, with 9 bases separating them. The CDR3 length is 12 residues. The V gene's germline CDR1 is SQVTM and CDR2 ANQGSEA. CDR3 amino acids: CSVAMGPYEQYF. CDR3 nucleotides: TGCAGCGTTGCTATGGGGCCCTACGAGCAGTACTTC.

The chain has TRBV10-3 and TRBJ1-1; D may be TRBD1 (6 bases). Germline CDR1 ENHRY, CDR2 SYGVKD. Trimming took off 7 bases at V and 5 bases at J, with 14 bases between the two ends. This CDR3 is built from 13 residues. The CDR3 sequence: CAIKRGAVTEAFF. In DNA, the CDR3 is TGTGCCATCAAGCGGGGGGCCGTGACTGAAGCTTTCTTT.

The chain links TRBV28 to TRBJ1-4; possibly TRBD1 for D (5 bases). The ends were cut back, 8 bases at V and 7 bases at J, with 17 bases in the middle. The CDR3 spans 14 residues. Per germline, CDR1 MDHEN and CDR2 SYDVKM. The CDR3 nucleotides read TGTGCCAGCGCCTATGGGGGGGTGGGTGAAAAACTGTTTTTT. Translation gives CASAYGGVGEKLFF.

The V call is TRBV27, the J call TRBJ2-7, with D unresolved. CDR1 and CDR2 (germline): MNHEY, SMNVEV (reference sequence). The CDR3 has 14 residues. Trimming shortened V by 2 bases and J by 0 bases, and 8 bases separated the two germline ends. CDR3 residues: CASSLGSSSYEQYF. Here the CDR3 DNA reads TGTGCCAGCAGTTTAGGTAGCAGCTCCTACGAGCAGTACTTC.

This clone was detected only a few times. V is TRBV5-1 and J is TRBJ2-1; 12 positions agree with TRBD2. Germline V CDR1 and CDR2: SGHRS, YFSETQ. The CDR3 runs 17 residues. The V gene end was trimmed by 0 bases and the J gene end by 7 bases; junction bases not matched to a gene: 8. CDR3 amino acids: CASSLVLAGGPENEQFF. The CDR3 coding sequence is TGCGCCAGCAGCTTGGTGCTAGCGGGAGGGCCGGAGAATGAGCAGTTCTTC.

This rearrangement joins TRBV5-6 to TRBJ1-6; TRBD1 matches 7 bases. CDR3 length: 14 amino acids. Germline CDR1 SGHDT, CDR2 YYEEEE. With 4 bases clipped from V and 10 bases from J, the junction kept 8 bases outside the gene matches. CDR3 sequence: CASSPGGLGSPLHF. The CDR3 nucleotides read TGTGCCAGCAGCCCAGGGGGTCTAGGGTCACCCCTCCACTTT.